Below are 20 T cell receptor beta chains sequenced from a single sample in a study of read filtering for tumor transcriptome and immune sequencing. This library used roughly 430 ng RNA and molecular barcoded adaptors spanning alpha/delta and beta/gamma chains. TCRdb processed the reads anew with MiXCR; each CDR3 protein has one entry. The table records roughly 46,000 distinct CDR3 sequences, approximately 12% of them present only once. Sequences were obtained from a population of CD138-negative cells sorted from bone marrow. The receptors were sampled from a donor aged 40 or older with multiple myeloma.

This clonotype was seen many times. The CDR3 loop is CASSAGSGANVLTF. CDR3 bases: TGTGCCAGCAGCGCAGGCTCTGGGGCCAACGTCCTGACTTTC. V usage is TRBV27 and J usage is TRBJ2-6; D remains ambiguous. Germline V gives CDR1 MNHEY, CDR2 SMNVEV (reference sequence). CDR3 length: 14 residues. Trimming removed 6 bases from V and 0 bases from J, with 6 bases in between.

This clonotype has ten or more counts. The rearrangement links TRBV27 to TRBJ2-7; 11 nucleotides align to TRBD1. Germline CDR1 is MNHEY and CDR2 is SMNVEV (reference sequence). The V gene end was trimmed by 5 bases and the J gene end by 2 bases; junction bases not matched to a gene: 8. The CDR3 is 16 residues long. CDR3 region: CASSPGQGARAYEQYF. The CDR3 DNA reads TGTGCCAGCAGTCCAGGACAGGGGGCGCGAGCCTACGAGCAGTACTTC.

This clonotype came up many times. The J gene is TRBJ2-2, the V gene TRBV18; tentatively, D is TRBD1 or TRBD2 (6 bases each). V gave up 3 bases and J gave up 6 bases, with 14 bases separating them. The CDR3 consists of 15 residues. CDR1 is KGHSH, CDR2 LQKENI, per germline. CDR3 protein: CASSPLQGGAGELFF. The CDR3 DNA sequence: TGTGCCAGCTCACCCCTACAGGGAGGCGCCGGGGAGCTGTTTTTT.

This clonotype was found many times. The CDR3 DNA sequence: TGTGCCAGCAGTTTAGGAGGGAGACAGCAAGAGACCCAGTACTTC. It is translated as CASSLGGRQQETQYF. The rearrangement uses TRBV28 and TRBJ2-5, with D maybe TRBD2 (6 bases). This CDR3 is built from 15 residues. CDR1 is MDHEN, CDR2 SYDVKM, per germline. V was pared by 2 bases and J by 2 bases, with 12 bases between.

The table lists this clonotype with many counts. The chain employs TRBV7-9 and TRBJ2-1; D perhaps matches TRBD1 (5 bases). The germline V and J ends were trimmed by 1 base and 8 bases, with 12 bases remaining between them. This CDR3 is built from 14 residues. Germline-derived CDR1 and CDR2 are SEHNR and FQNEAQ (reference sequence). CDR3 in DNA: TGTGCCAGCAGCTTAGAGGGCCCAGGGTATGAGCAGTTCTTC. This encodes CASSLEGPGYEQFF.

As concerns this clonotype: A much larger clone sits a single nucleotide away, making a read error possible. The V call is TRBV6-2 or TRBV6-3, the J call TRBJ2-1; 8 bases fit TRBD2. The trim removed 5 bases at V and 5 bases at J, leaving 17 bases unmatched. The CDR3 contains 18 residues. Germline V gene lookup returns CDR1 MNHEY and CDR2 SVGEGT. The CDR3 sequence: CASSTPLSGGGLHNEQFF. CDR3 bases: TGTGCCAGCAGTACCCCCCTAAGCGGGGGAGGTCTACACAATGAGCAGTTCTTC.

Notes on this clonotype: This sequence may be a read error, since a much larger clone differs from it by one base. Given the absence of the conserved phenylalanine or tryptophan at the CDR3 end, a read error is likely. CDR3: CASSTPTGSRYGYTL. The DNA for the CDR3 is TGTGCCAGCAGTACCCCGACAGGGTCTCGCTATGGCTACACCCTC. The chain employs TRBV28 and TRBJ1-2; TRBD1 matches 7 bases. The ends lost 5 bases at V and 4 bases at J; junction bases unmatched: 10. CDR3 length: 15 residues. CDR1 and CDR2 (germline): MDHEN, SYDVKM.

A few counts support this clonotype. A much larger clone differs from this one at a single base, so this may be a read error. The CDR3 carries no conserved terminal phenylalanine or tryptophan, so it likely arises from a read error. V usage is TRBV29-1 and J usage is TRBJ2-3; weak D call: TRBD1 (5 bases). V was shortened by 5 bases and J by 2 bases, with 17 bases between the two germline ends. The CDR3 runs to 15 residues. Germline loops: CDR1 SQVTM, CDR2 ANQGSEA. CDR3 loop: CSVSPRTTITDTQYC. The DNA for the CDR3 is TGCAGCGTTTCTCCCCGGACAACCATCACAGATACGCAGTATTGT.

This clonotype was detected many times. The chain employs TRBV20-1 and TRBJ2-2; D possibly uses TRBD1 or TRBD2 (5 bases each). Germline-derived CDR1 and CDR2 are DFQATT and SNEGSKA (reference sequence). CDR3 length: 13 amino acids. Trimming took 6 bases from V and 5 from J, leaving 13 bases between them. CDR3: CSAHRPGTGELFF. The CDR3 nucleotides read TGCAGTGCGCACAGGCCGGGGACCGGGGAGCTGTTTTTT.

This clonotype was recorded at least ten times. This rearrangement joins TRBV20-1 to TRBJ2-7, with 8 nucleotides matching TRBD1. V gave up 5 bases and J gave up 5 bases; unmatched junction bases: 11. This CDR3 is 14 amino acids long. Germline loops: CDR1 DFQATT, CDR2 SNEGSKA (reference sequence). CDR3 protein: CSAFPTGVSNEQYF. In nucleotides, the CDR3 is TGCAGTGCTTTCCCGACAGGGGTAAGCAACGAGCAGTACTTC.

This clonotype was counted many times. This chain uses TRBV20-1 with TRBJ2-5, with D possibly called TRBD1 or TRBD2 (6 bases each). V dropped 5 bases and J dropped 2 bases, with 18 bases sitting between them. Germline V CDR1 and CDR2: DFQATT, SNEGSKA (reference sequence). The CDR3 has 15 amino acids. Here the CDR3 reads CSAPGGTGTQETQYF. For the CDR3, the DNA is TGCAGTGCTCCAGGAGGGACCGGGACACAAGAGACCCAGTACTTC.

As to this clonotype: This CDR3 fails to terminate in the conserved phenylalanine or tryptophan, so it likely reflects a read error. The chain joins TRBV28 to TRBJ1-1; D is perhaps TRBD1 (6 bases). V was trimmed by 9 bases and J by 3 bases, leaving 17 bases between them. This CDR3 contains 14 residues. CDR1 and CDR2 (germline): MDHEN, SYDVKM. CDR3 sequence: CASNKGGVDTEAFL. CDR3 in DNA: TGTGCCAGTAATAAGGGGGGGGTGGACACTGAAGCTTTCCTT.

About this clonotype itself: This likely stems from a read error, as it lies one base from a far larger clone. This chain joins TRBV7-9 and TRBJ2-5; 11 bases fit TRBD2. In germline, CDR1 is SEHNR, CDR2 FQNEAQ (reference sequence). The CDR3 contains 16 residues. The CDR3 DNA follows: TGTGCCAGCAGCCCCCGACTAGCGGGAACTCAAGAGATCCAGTACTTC. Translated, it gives CASSPRLAGTQEIQYF.

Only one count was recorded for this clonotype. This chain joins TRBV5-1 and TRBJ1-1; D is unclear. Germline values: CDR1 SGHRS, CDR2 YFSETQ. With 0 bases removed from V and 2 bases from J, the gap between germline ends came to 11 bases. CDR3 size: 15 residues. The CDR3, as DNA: TGCGCCAGCAGCTTGGGACTGAGCCTTAACACTGAAGCTTTCTTT. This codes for CASSLGLSLNTEAFF.

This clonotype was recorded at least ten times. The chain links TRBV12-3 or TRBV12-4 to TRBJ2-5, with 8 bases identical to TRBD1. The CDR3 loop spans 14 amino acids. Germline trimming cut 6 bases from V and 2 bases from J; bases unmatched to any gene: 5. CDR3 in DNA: TGTGCCAGCAGACGTACAGGGGGTCAAGAGACCCAGTACTTC. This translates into CASRRTGGQETQYF.

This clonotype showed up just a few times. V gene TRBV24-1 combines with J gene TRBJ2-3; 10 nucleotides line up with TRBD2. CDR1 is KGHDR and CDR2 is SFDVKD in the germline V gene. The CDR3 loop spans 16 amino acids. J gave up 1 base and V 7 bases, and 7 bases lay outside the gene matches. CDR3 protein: CATRTHLAGGTDTQYF. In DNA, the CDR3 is TGTGCCACCAGAACTCATCTAGCGGGAGGCACAGATACGCAGTATTTT.

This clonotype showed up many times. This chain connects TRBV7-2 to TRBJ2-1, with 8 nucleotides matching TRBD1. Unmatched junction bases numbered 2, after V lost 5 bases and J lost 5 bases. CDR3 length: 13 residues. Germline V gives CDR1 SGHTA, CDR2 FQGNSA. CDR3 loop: CASSRQGNNEQFF. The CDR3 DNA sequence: TGTGCCAGCAGCCGACAGGGGAACAATGAGCAGTTCTTC. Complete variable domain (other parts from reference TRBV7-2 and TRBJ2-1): GAGVSQSPSNKVTEKGKDVELRCDPISGHTALYWYRQSLGQGLEFLIYFQGNSAPDKSGLPSDRFSAERTGGSVSTLTIQRTQQEDSAVYLCASSRQGNNEQFFGPGTRLTVL.

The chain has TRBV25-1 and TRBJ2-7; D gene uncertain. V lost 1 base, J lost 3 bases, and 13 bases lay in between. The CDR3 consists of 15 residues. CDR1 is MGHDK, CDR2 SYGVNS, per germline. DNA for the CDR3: TGTGCCAGCAGTGAATTTGGGCCGAAGGGCTACGAGCAGTACTTC. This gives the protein CASSEFGPKGYEQYF.

The CDR3 DNA reads as TGTGCCAGTAGATCATCAACAAGCTCTGGAAACACCATATATTTT. It translates to CASRSSTSSGNTIYF. The J gene is TRBJ1-3, the V gene TRBV19; D remains unclear. V shed 6 bases and J shed 0 bases, with 12 bases lying between them. The CDR3 is 15 residues long. Germline V gene lookup returns CDR1 LNHDA and CDR2 SQIVND (reference sequence).

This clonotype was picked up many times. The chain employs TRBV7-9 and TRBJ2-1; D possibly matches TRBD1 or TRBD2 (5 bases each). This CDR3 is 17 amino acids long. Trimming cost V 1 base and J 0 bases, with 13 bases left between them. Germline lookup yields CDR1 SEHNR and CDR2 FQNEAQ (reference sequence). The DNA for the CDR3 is TGTGCCAGCAGCTTAGGTAGGGACGCCAGCTCCTACAATGAGCAGTTCTTC. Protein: CASSLGRDASSYNEQFF.